There are a few counts of the clone carrying this T cell receptor beta chain. No antigen is known for it. Other nucleotide sequences in the sample specify the same CDR3. The sample comes from a study of shared clonotypes between healthy human individuals. Unsorted PBMC contributed 250 to 300 ng DNA, 25,000 to 35,000 T cell genomes, to each replicate PCR. Some clones are missing from TCRdb's copy, which holds only in-frame ones; the method was immunoSEQ multiplex PCR. The data hold 450,000 to 550,000 clones, with less than 85% observed a single time. Healthy and HIV-negative, the adult donors had no recent acute infections or vaccinations. The study drew all its donors from Caucasian adults living in Nashville, Tennessee. The J segment lost 0 bases and the V segment lost 2 bases, leaving 2 bases of the junction unmatched. Germline V lookup: CDR1 SGHRS, CDR2 YFSETQ. CDR3 length: 15 residues. General study findings and limits: Only a few donors were included, so the genetic and exposure-history diversity represented was limited.

Input material: PBMCs. V usage is TRBV5-1 and J usage is TRBJ1-1; TRBD1 matches at 9 bases. This clonotype was sampled from a middle-aged woman in good health. Some clones in this sample may be carry-over from other donors' samples. CDR3 residues: CASSLDRGMNTEAFF. CDR3 bases: TGCGCCAGCAGCTTAGACAGGGGGATGAACACTGAAGCTTTCTTT.